The 13 T cell receptor beta chains presented below share a single source sample, sequenced in a study of T cell changes during pregnancy in multiple sclerosis. TCRdb's table, derived via immunoSEQ multiplex PCR, lists solely in-frame clones and lacks some. The sample has tens of thousands of clones, about 89% seen once; the top ten hold under 2%. This specimen consisted of peripheral blood, obtained after pregnancy. All receptors derive from a female donor with multiple sclerosis, enrolled in a pregnancy study.

The gene calls are TRBV15 and TRBJ1-1, with TRBD1 as a possible D gene (5 bases). The CDR3 is 15 amino acids. Deletions cut 1 base from V and 2 bases from J, with 11 bases between. The germline CDR1 and CDR2 sequences are LNHNV and YYDKDF (reference sequence). CDR3 sequence (DNA): TGTGCCACCAGCAGAGCATTGACAGACAACACTGAAGCTTTCTTT. This translates into CATSRALTDNTEAFF. Looking up the rest from reference TRBV15 and TRBJ1-1 gives the full variable domain: DAMVIQNPRYQVTQFGKPVTLSCSQTLNHNVMYWYQQKSSQAPKLLFHYYDKDFNNEADTPDNFQSRRPNTSFCFLDIRSPGLGDTAMYLCATSRALTDNTEAFFGQGTRLTVV.

The chain links TRBV5-4 to TRBJ1-2, with 9 nucleotides matching TRBD1. The trim removed 1 base at V and 8 bases at J, leaving 9 bases unmatched. CDR1 and CDR2 (germline): SGHNT, YYREEE (reference sequence). The CDR3 is made up of 15 amino acids. The CDR3 spells CASSLSRTGAGGYTF. CDR3 in DNA: TGTGCCAGCAGCTTGTCCCGGACAGGGGCTGGCGGCTACACCTTC.

This chain links TRBV6-1 with TRBJ2-2; D is unresolved. This CDR3 region has 18 residues. Germline-derived CDR1 and CDR2 are MNHNS and SASEGT. The V end was cut by 0 bases, the J end by 5 bases, with 19 bases between. CDR3 loop: CASSEAAGSKAWTGELFF. CDR3 DNA sequence: TGTGCCAGCAGTGAAGCGGCCGGGTCAAAGGCCTGGACCGGGGAGCTGTTTTTT.

The chain combines TRBV21-1 with TRBJ1-2; the table assigns TRBD1, which was not confirmed against the DNA. TRBV21-1 is a known pseudogene. There are 17 residues in the CDR3. This CDR3 reads CASSKLDHRGLDYGYTF. The CDR3 nucleotides read TGTGCCAGCAGCAAACTTGACCACAGGGGCTTAGACTATGGCTACACCTTC.

This chain uses TRBV7-9 with TRBJ1-1; 7 nucleotides agree with TRBD1. Per the germline V gene, CDR1 is SEHNR and CDR2 is FQNEAQ (reference sequence). V lost 3 bases, J lost 3 bases, and 4 bases stayed unmatched. CDR3 length: 14 amino acids. CDR3 region: CASSFRTGDTEAFF. CDR3 DNA sequence: TGTGCCAGCAGCTTTCGTACAGGGGACACTGAAGCTTTCTTT.

This chain's CDR3 is CASSEWSRGYTF. The CDR3 DNA sequence: TGTGCCAGCAGTGAGTGGTCGAGAGGCTACACCTTC. V usage is TRBV6-6 and J usage is TRBJ1-2; D gene unclear. Germline V CDR1 and CDR2: MNHNY, SVGAGI (reference sequence). The CDR3 is 12 residues long. Trimming took off 5 bases at V and 8 bases at J, with 12 bases between the two ends.

This chain connects TRBV18 to TRBJ2-3; the D gene is possibly TRBD2 (5 bases). The length of the CDR3 is 15 residues. The germline V and J ends were trimmed by 2 bases and 6 bases, with 15 bases remaining between them. Germline V gene sequence: CDR1 KGHSH, CDR2 LQKENI. The CDR3 sequence: CASSPEGISDDTQYF. The CDR3 DNA follows: TGTGCCAGCTCACCAGAAGGGATTAGCGACGATACGCAGTATTTT.

V gene TRBV28 combines with J gene TRBJ1-6; no reliable D call. Germline V gives CDR1 MDHEN, CDR2 SYDVKM. This CDR3 has 16 amino acids. V lost 6 bases and J lost 8, with 20 bases in between. The CDR3 nucleotides read TGTGCCAGCAGGCCCCCGGGGAAGTATGTGGATTCACCCCTCCACTTT. Translation: CASRPPGKYVDSPLHF.

The chain couples TRBV2 to TRBJ2-5; 8 bases align to TRBD2. CDR1 is SNHLY, CDR2 FYNNEI, per germline. This CDR3 comprises 12 residues. Trimming took 6 bases from V and 8 from J; bases not matched to a gene: 5. The CDR3 region has the DNA TGTGCCAGCAGGCTAGCGGGTCCTACCCAGTACTTC. It codes for CASRLAGPTQYF. The whole variable domain, filled in from reference TRBV2 and TRBJ2-5, reads EPEVTQTPSHQVTQMGQEVILRCVPISNHLYFYWYRQILGQKVEFLVSFYNNEISEKSEIFDDQFSVERPDGSNFTLKIRSTKLEDSAMYFCASRLAGPTQYFGPGTRLLVL.

This rearrangement joins TRBV5-6 to TRBJ2-7, with no clear D. CDR1 and CDR2 from the germline V gene are SGHDT and YYEEEE. The CDR3 loop spans 14 amino acids. V was clipped by 4 bases and J by 1 base, with 12 bases between them. The CDR3 here is CASSVTVPSYEQYF. The DNA of the CDR3 is TGTGCCAGCAGCGTCACGGTCCCATCCTACGAGCAGTACTTC.

J is TRBJ1-4 and V is TRBV4-3, with a possible D match to TRBD1 (5 bases). Germline assignment: CDR1 LGHNA and CDR2 YSLEER. V was pared by 0 bases and J by 2 bases, with 10 bases between. The CDR3 sequence is 16 residues long. Here the CDR3 DNA reads TGCGCCAGCAGCCAAGAAGGGGCCGGCACTAATGAAAAACTGTTTTTT. This gives the protein CASSQEGAGTNEKLFF.

The chain links TRBV11-2 to TRBJ2-2; no definite D call. The CDR3 runs 14 residues. V gave up 2 bases and J gave up 7 bases, with 11 bases separating them. Per the germline V gene, CDR1 is SGHAT and CDR2 is FQNNGV. CDR3 in amino acids: CASSLMASGGELFF. CDR3 DNA sequence: TGTGCCAGCAGCTTAATGGCGTCGGGCGGGGAGCTGTTTTTT.

This clone was recorded only once. The rearrangement uses TRBV28 and TRBJ1-4; no definite D call. V shed 5 bases and J shed 2 bases, with 18 bases lying between them. CDR3 length: 17 amino acids. From germline, CDR1 is MDHEN and CDR2 SYDVKM. CDR3 loop: CASSPREGWRTNEKLFF. For the CDR3, the DNA is TGTGCCAGCAGTCCGCGCGAGGGCTGGAGGACTAATGAAAAACTGTTTTTT. The whole variable domain, remainder taken from reference TRBV28 and TRBJ1-4, is DVKVTQSSRYLVKRTGEKVFLECVQDMDHENMFWYRQDPGLGLRLIYFSYDVKMKEKGDIPEGYSVSREKKERFSLILESASTNQTSMYLCASSPREGWRTNEKLFFGSGTQLSVL.